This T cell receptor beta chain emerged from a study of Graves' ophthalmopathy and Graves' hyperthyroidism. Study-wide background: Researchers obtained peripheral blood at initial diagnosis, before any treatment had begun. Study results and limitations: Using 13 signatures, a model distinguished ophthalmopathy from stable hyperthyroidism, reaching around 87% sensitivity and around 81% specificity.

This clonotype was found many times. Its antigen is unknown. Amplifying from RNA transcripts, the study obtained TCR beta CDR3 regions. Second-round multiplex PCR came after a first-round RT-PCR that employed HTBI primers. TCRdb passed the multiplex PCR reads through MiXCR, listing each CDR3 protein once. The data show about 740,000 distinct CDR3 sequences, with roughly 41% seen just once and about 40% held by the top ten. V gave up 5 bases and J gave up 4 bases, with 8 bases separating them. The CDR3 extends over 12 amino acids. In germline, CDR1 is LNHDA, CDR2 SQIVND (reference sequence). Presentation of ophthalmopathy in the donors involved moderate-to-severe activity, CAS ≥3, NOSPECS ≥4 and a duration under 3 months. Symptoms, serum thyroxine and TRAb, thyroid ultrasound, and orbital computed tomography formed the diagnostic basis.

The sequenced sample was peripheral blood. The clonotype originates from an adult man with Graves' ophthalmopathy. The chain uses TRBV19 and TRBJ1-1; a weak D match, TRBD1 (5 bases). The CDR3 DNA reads TGTGCCAGTAGTCCGGGGGGCACTGAAGCTTTCTTT. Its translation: CASSPGGTEAFF.